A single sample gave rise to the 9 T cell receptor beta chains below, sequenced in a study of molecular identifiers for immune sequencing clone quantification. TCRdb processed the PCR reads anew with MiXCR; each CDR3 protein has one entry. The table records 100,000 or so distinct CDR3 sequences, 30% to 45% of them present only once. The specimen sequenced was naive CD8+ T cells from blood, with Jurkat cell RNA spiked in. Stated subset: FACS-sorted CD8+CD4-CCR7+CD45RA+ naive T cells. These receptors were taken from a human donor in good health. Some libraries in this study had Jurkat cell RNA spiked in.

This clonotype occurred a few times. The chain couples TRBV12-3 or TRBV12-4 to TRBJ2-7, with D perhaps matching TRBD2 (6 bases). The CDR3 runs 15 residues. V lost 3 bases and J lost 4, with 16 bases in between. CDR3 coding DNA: TGTGCCAGCAGTTTTACGAGACTAGGAGGGTACGAGCAGTACTTC. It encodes CASSFTRLGGYEQYF.

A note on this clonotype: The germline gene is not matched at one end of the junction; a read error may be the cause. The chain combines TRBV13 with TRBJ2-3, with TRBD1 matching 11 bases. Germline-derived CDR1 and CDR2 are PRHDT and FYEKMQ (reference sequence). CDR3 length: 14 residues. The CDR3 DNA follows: TGTGCCAGCAGCGTGGACAGGGGGCGTGATGCGCAGAATTTT. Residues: CASSVDRGRDAQNF.

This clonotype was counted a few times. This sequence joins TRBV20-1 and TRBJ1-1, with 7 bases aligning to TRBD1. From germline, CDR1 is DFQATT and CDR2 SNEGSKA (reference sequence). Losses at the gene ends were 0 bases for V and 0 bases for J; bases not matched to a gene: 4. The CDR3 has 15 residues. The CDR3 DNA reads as TGCAGTGCTAGAGATGAGGGGGCAGTGAACACTGAAGCTTTCTTT. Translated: CSARDEGAVNTEAFF.

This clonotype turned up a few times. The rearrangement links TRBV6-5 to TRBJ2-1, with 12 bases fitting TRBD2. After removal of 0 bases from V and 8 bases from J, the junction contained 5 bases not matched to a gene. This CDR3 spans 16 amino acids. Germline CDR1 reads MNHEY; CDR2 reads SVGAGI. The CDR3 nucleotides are TGTGCCAGCAGTTACTCGAGTCTAGCGGGAGGGTATGAGCAGTTCTTC. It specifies CASSYSSLAGGYEQFF.

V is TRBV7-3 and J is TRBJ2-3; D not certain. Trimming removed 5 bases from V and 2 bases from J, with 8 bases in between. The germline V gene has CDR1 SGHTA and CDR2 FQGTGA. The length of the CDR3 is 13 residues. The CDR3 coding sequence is TGTGCCAGCAGCGCGCTACTCACAGATACGCAGTATTTT. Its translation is CASSALLTDTQYF.

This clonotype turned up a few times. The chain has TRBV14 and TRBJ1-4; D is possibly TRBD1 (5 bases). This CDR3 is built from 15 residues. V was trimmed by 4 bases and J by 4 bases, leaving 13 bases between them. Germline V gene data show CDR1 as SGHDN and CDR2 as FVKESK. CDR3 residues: CASSLYGTDNEKLFF. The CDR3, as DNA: TGTGCCAGCAGCCTCTACGGGACCGATAATGAAAAACTGTTTTTT.

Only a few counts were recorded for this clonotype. CDR3 in DNA: TGCAGTGCTATGATCTATGGCTACACCTTC. It is translated as CSAMIYGYTF. The chain is built from TRBV20-1 and TRBJ1-2; D unclear. The germline CDR1 and CDR2 sequences are DFQATT and SNEGSKA (reference sequence). V was clipped by 4 bases and J by 4 bases, with 4 bases between them. There are 10 residues in the CDR3.

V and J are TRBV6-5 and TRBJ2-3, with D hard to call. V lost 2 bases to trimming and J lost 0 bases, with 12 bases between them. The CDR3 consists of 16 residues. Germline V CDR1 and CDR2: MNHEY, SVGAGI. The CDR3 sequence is CASSYGELGSTDTQYF. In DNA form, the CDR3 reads TGTGCCAGCAGTTACGGGGAACTCGGGAGCACAGATACGCAGTATTTT.

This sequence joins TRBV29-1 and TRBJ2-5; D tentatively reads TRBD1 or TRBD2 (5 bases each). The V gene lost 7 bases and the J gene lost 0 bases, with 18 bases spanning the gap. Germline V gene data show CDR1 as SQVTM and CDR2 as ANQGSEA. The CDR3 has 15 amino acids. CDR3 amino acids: CSDGGPGPYQETQYF. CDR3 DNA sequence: TGCAGCGATGGAGGCCCGGGACCGTACCAAGAGACCCAGTACTTC.